This entry features one T cell receptor beta chain sequence. Antigen specificity is unknown. These data are taken from a study of Tregs in tolerant kidney transplant recipients. Notes on the study in general: Few patients were studied, so findings need validation in larger groups. Tregs expanded with activated donor B cells seemed most donor-specific. Biological reproducibility was not directly addressed, but technical replication error appeared minimal.

Generated by immunoSEQ multiplex PCR, the TCRdb table keeps only in-frame clones and is missing some. This table holds under 300,000 clones, around 82% found once. The V and J ends lost 4 bases and 7 bases, in that order; junction bases with no gene match: 19. Germline CDR1 SGHRS, CDR2 YFSETQ. CDR3 length equals 18 residues. Unstimulated Tregs (CD4+CD25+CD127-) and CD4+CD25- non-Tregs were sorted from PBMCs. The rearrangement uses TRBV5-1 and TRBJ1-2; 10 nucleotides align to TRBD1. The clonotype was recovered from a human donor in good health. The material sequenced was CD4+ T cells from blood. As DNA, the CDR3 is TGCGCCAGCAGCACAGACAGGGGGCAAGGAAACGAACGGGGTGGCTACACCTTC. Translation gives CASSTDRGQGNERGGYTF. Variable domain in full (rest from reference TRBV5-1 and TRBJ1-2): KAGVTQTPRYLIKTRGQQVTLSCSPISGHRSVSWYQQTPGQGLQFLFEYFSETQRNKGNFPGRFSGRQFSNSRSEMNVSTLELGDSALYLCASSTDRGQGNERGGYTFGSGTRLTVV.